Sequencing of this T cell receptor beta chain was carried out in a study of blood T cell repertoires in COVID-19. This clone was counted a few times. Germline loops: CDR1 SGHRS, CDR2 YFSETQ. The CDR3 is 15 residues long. V was cut by 5 bases and J by 0 bases, with 15 bases left in between. Assay used: immunoSEQ multiplex PCR; TCRdb lists only in-frame clones, some missing. In the table there are 390,000 or so clones, 87% of which are singletons. Ages ranged from about 18 to 89 years, with residence in approximately 23 US areas. Cohort 3 donors counted as recovered after two negative PCRs, clearance, or resolved symptoms.

The source material was PBMCs or T cells enriched from blood (not recorded which). This sequence joins TRBV5-1 and TRBJ2-7; tentatively, D is TRBD1 (6 bases). The origin of this receptor is a woman between 45 and 60 years old who had recovered from COVID-19. The CDR3 coding sequence is TGCGCCAGCAGACGGGACACCCAAACCTCCTACGAGCAGTACTTC. The encoded protein is CASRRDTQTSYEQYF.